This is a list of T cell receptor beta chains from one sample in a study of patients and donors after allogeneic stem cell transplantation. Each CDR3 protein gets one entry after TCRdb re-called the RT-PCR reads with MiXCR. The table shows approximately 140,000 distinct CDR3 sequences, with about a third occurring only once. The specimen was blood, either unsorted or a sorted T cell fraction (not recorded which). The receptors were sampled from a human donor who was either an allogeneic HSCT recipient or a stem cell or donor lymphocyte infusion donor (not recorded which). It is not recorded whose cells these are; they may come from a transplant donor. The CDR3 runs from the conserved cysteine through the conserved F or W. D genes are given only for firm matches. Some rows have no size entry. The others give once, few or many, or a class for an expanded clone.

cdr3_aa: CASSPAARQTTNEKLFF; cdr3_nt: TGTGCCAGCTCACCGGCGGCCAGGCAGACAACTAATGAAAAACTGTTTTTT; v_call: TRBV18; clone_size: few; j_call: TRBJ1-4; d_call: .
cdr3_aa: CASSQDRQGFEQYF; cdr3_nt: TGCGCCAGCAGCCAAGATCGGCAAGGGTTCGAGCAGTACTTC; v_call: TRBV4-3; clone_size: .; j_call: TRBJ2-7; d_call: .
cdr3_aa: CASSYSGGIYFEAFF; cdr3_nt: TGTGCCAGCAGTTACTCCGGGGGAATATACTTCGAAGCTTTCTTT; v_call: TRBV6-5; clone_size: .; j_call: TRBJ1-1; d_call: .
cdr3_aa: CASSSSGTGRYGYTF; cdr3_nt: TGTGCCAGCAGTTCTTCCGGGACAGGCCGCTATGGCTACACCTTC; v_call: TRBV25-1; clone_size: few; j_call: TRBJ1-2; d_call: TRBD1
cdr3_aa: CASSSRIQGPSSYNSPLHF; cdr3_nt: TGTGCCAGCAGCTCCAGGATACAAGGGCCTAGCTCCTATAATTCACCCCTCCACTTT; v_call: TRBV7-2; clone_size: .; j_call: TRBJ1-6; d_call: .
cdr3_aa: CASTGTPRETQYF; cdr3_nt: TGTGCCAGCACTGGGACACCTAGAGAGACCCAGTACTTC; v_call: TRBV12-3/TRBV12-4; clone_size: .; j_call: TRBJ2-5; d_call: .
cdr3_aa: CASSPGGNQPQHF; cdr3_nt: TGTGCCAGCAGCCCCGGGGGCAATCAGCCCCAGCATTTT; v_call: TRBV4-2; clone_size: many; j_call: TRBJ1-5; d_call: .
cdr3_aa: CASSRVRGEKLFF; cdr3_nt: TGTGCCAGCAGCCGGGTCCGAGGGGAAAAACTGTTTTTT; v_call: TRBV14; clone_size: few; j_call: TRBJ1-4; d_call: .
cdr3_aa: CASRNEGGLLVAFF; cdr3_nt: TGTGCCAGCAGGAATGAAGGGGGCCTGCTAGTAGCTTTCTTT; v_call: TRBV28; clone_size: few; j_call: TRBJ1-1; d_call: TRBD1
cdr3_aa: CAISESGQFYEQYF; cdr3_nt: TGTGCCATCAGTGAGTCTGGACAGTTCTACGAGCAGTACTTC; v_call: TRBV10-3; clone_size: .; j_call: TRBJ2-7; d_call: .
cdr3_aa: CASSSTDSIYNEQFF; cdr3_nt: TGCGCCAGCAGCTCGACAGACAGCATCTACAATGAGCAGTTCTTC; v_call: TRBV5-1; clone_size: .; j_call: TRBJ2-1; d_call: .
cdr3_aa: CASSLFRGADRTDTQYF; cdr3_nt: TGTGCCAGCAGCTTGTTTAGAGGGGCAGACCGCACAGATACGCAGTATTTT; v_call: TRBV5-6; clone_size: .; j_call: TRBJ2-3; d_call: .
cdr3_aa: CAISARTANTEAFF; cdr3_nt: TGTGCCATCAGTGCTAGGACAGCTAACACTGAAGCTTTCTTT; v_call: TRBV10-3; clone_size: few; j_call: TRBJ1-1; d_call: .
cdr3_aa: CASSPPGGPGVGEQFF; cdr3_nt: TGTGCCAGCAGCCCCCCCGGGGGCCCTGGAGTTGGTGAGCAGTTCTTC; v_call: TRBV3-1; clone_size: .; j_call: TRBJ2-1; d_call: .
cdr3_aa: CASSLEAGMNTEAFF; cdr3_nt: TGCGCCAGCAGCTTGGAGGCTGGCATGAACACTGAAGCTTTCTTT; v_call: TRBV5-1; clone_size: .; j_call: TRBJ1-1; d_call: .
cdr3_aa: CASSLDYRMEDTQYF; cdr3_nt: TGTGCCAGCAGCTTGGACTACCGGATGGAAGATACGCAGTATTTT; v_call: TRBV5-4; clone_size: .; j_call: TRBJ2-3; d_call: .
cdr3_aa: CACRVLYGYTF; cdr3_nt: TGTGCCTGCAGAGTTCTTTATGGCTACACCTTC; v_call: TRBV12-3/TRBV12-4; clone_size: .; j_call: TRBJ1-2; d_call: .
cdr3_aa: CASSQIGTDSGNTIYF; cdr3_nt: TGCGCCAGCAGCCAGATCGGGACAGACTCTGGAAACACCATATATTTT; v_call: TRBV5-1; clone_size: .; j_call: TRBJ1-3; d_call: TRBD1
cdr3_aa: CASRSPSRGNGYTF; cdr3_nt: TGTGCCAGCAGGTCTCCGAGCAGGGGGAATGGCTACACCTTC; v_call: TRBV27; clone_size: .; j_call: TRBJ1-2; d_call: TRBD1
cdr3_aa: CASSVSGTSNQPQHF; cdr3_nt: TGTGCCAGCAGCGTTTCGGGGACCAGCAATCAGCCCCAGCATTTT; v_call: TRBV9; clone_size: .; j_call: TRBJ1-5; d_call: .
cdr3_aa: CSASLAGARTGELFF; cdr3_nt: TGCAGTGCTAGCCTAGCGGGGGCCCGCACCGGGGAGCTGTTTTTT; v_call: TRBV20-1; clone_size: .; j_call: TRBJ2-2; d_call: TRBD2